The 18 T cell receptor beta chains given below trace back to one sample, sequenced in a study of T cells after posttransplantation cyclophosphamide. Sequencing was performed with immunoSEQ multiplex PCR; in TCRdb, only in-frame clones are kept and a portion is missing. The specimen has over 15,000 clones, none found just once. Busulfan-fludarabine conditioning, marrow transplant, and cyclophosphamide on days +3 and +4 were administered. Source: PBMCs, taken after allogeneic stem cell transplant with posttransplant cyclophosphamide. These receptors were collected from a female patient in her thirties or forties who received an allogeneic stem cell transplant from a related donor, was CMV-positive, and had no GVHD. A share of the T cells may be of graft donor origin.

By sample share, this clone is medium-sized. This chain uses TRBV11-1 with TRBJ1-3, with TRBD1 as a possible D gene (5 bases). The germline CDR1 and CDR2 sequences are SGHAT and FQDESV (reference sequence). The germline V and J ends were trimmed by 5 bases and 0 bases, with 14 bases remaining between them. The CDR3 is 16 residues long. The CDR3 nucleotides read TGTGCCAGCAGCCCGAGGACCAGGGACTCTGGAAACACCATATATTTT. Its protein product is CASSPRTRDSGNTIYF.

Ten or more counts support this clone. J is TRBJ2-5 and V is TRBV5-1, with 7 bases lining up with TRBD2. This CDR3 contains 15 residues. The V segment lost 2 bases and the J segment 0 bases; nucleotides outside the gene matches: 4. Germline V CDR1 and CDR2: SGHRS, YFSETQ. The CDR3 DNA is TGCGCCAGCAGCTTAGCGGGGCCCAACCAAGAGACCCAGTACTTC. This translates into CASSLAGPNQETQYF.

This clone came up many times. The chain links TRBV5-8 to TRBJ2-2; TRBD1 might be the D (5 bases). Per the germline V gene, CDR1 is SGHTS and CDR2 is YDEGEE. V was trimmed by 0 bases and J by 0 bases, leaving 15 bases between them. The CDR3 is made up of 18 amino acids. CDR3 in DNA: TGTGCCAGCAGCTTGGGGACATCCATCTTCGCGAACACCGGGGAGCTGTTTTTT. Protein product: CASSLGTSIFANTGELFF.

The table lists this clone with many counts. The chain uses TRBV7-8 and TRBJ2-3; TRBD1 agrees at 11 bases. The J segment lost 5 bases and the V segment lost 5 bases, leaving 9 bases of the junction unmatched. The CDR3 covers 16 residues. Germline-derived CDR1 and CDR2 are SGHVS and FQNEAQ. The CDR3 bases are TGTGCCAGCAGCGAAGGACAGGGGGCATATAGAGATACGCAGTATTTT. Amino acid sequence: CASSEGQGAYRDTQYF.

This clone came up many times. The chain carries TRBV6-5 and TRBJ1-2; 11 bases agree with TRBD1. The germline V gene has CDR1 MNHEY and CDR2 SVGAGI. This CDR3 is built from 15 residues. The V segment lost 6 bases and the J segment 6 bases; nucleotides outside the gene matches: 9. CDR3 DNA sequence: TGTGCCAGCAGCCGAGGACAGGGGGCGTTCGATGGCTACACCTTC. Translated: CASSRGQGAFDGYTF.

This clone was observed many times. The chain joins TRBV28 to TRBJ2-7; 9 nucleotides line up with TRBD1. From germline, CDR1 is MDHEN and CDR2 SYDVKM. The length of the CDR3 is 15 residues. The junction had 9 bases not matched to a gene; V was cut back by 8 bases and J by 1 base. The CDR3 loop reads CASAPPGQGSYEQYF. For the CDR3, the DNA is TGTGCCAGCGCCCCTCCGGGACAGGGTTCCTACGAGCAGTACTTC.

This clone was counted many times. The CDR3 bases are TGTGCCAGCAGCCCCGACAGGGGCCCCAGAAACCCCCACGGGGAGCTGTTTTTT. This encodes CASSPDRGPRNPHGELFF. This chain uses TRBV11-2 with TRBJ2-2, with TRBD1 identical over 8 bases. Germline V gives CDR1 SGHAT, CDR2 FQNNGV. This CDR3 comprises 18 residues. V lost 5 bases to trimming and J lost 7 bases; unmatched junction nucleotides: 18.

This clone came up many times. The genes are TRBV28 and TRBJ1-5; D not certain. V lost 6 bases and J 5 bases, leaving 17 bases between the germline ends. Germline values: CDR1 MDHEN, CDR2 SYDVKM. The CDR3 covers 15 residues. The CDR3: CASRLDATVHQPQHF. CDR3 DNA sequence: TGTGCCAGCAGACTAGACGCCACCGTCCATCAGCCCCAGCATTTT.

This clone has at least ten counts. Sequence at one end of the junction differs from germline and may be a read error. The V and J genes are TRBV7-7 and TRBJ2-7, with 10 bases aligning to TRBD1. This CDR3 contains 14 residues. The germline CDR1 and CDR2 sequences are SSHAT and FNYEAQ (reference sequence). CDR3 sequence (DNA): TGTGCTAGCAGCCCGGGACAGGGGCCCTACGAGCAGTACTTC. This codes for CASSPGQGPYEQYF. The entire variable domain, with the rest obtained from reference TRBV7-7 and TRBJ2-7, is as follows: GAGVSQSPRYKVTKRGQDVTLRCDPISSHATLYWYQQALGQGPEFLTYFNYEAQPDKSGLPSDRFSAERPEGSISTLTIQRTEQRDSAMYRCASSPGQGPYEQYFGPGTRLTVT.

The sample holds many counts of this clone. The J gene is TRBJ2-7, the V gene TRBV5-1; 7 bases map to TRBD1. Germline loops: CDR1 SGHRS, CDR2 YFSETQ. The CDR3 runs to 14 residues. V trimming: 4 bases; J trimming: 3 bases; junction bases outside the gene matches: 7. The DNA of the CDR3 is TGCGCCAGCAGCCTAGGACAGGTCATCTACGAGCAGTACTTC. This encodes CASSLGQVIYEQYF.

The table lists this clone with many counts. CDR3 sequence reads: CASSLNGRNTEAFF. The CDR3 region has the DNA TGTGCCAGCAGCTTGAATGGCAGAAACACTGAAGCTTTCTTT. V usage is TRBV5-4 and J usage is TRBJ1-1; D is ambiguous. Per germline, CDR1 SGHNT and CDR2 YYREEE (reference sequence). Trimming took off 1 base at V and 2 bases at J, with 9 bases between the two ends. CDR3 length equals 14 residues.

This clone has ten or more counts. CDR3 sequence: CASSENSGSRPWDTQYF. CDR3 coding DNA: TGTGCCAGCAGTGAAAATAGCGGGAGCCGGCCATGGGATACGCAGTATTTT. This chain uses TRBV6-1 with TRBJ2-3; 9 bases agree with TRBD2. The CDR3 has 17 amino acids. Trimming at V came to 2 bases and at J to 6 bases, leaving 12 bases not matched to a gene. In germline, CDR1 is MNHNS, CDR2 SASEGT.

Details on this clone: With a much larger clone just one base away, this may be a read error. The V call is TRBV7-6, the J call TRBJ1-2, with TRBD1 identical over 9 bases. CDR3 length equals 12 residues. Germline CDR1 and CDR2: SGHVS and FNYEAQ. CDR3 DNA sequence: TGTGCCAGCAGCGCGACAGGGGGTGGCTACGCCTTC. Translating gives CASSATGGGYAF.

Ten or more counts support this clone. V and J are TRBV14 and TRBJ2-3, with a weak D call TRBD1 (5 bases). Germline V gene sequence: CDR1 SGHDN, CDR2 FVKESK. With 2 bases removed from V and 4 bases from J, the gap between germline ends came to 7 bases. The CDR3 runs 13 residues. CDR3 in amino acids: CASSQPGSDTQYF. The CDR3 bases are TGTGCCAGCAGCCAACCAGGGTCAGATACGCAGTATTTT. The complete variable domain, with remaining parts taken from reference TRBV14 and TRBJ2-3, reads EAGVTQFPSHSVIEKGQTVTLRCDPISGHDNLYWYRRVMGKEIKFLLHFVKESKQDESGMPNNRFLAERTGGTYSTLKVQPAELEDSGVYFCASSQPGSDTQYFGPGTRLTVL.

This clone was picked up many times. The CDR3 nucleotides are TGTGCCAGTAGCACAGGGGGGGAAAACATTCAGTACTTC. Its translation is CASSTGGENIQYF. The chain couples TRBV19 to TRBJ2-4; perhaps TRBD1 as D (8 bases). The CDR3 is made up of 13 amino acids. The germline V gene has CDR1 LNHDA and CDR2 SQIVND (reference sequence). V was trimmed by 6 bases and J by 5 bases, leaving 11 bases between them.

This clone was counted ten times or more. The genes are TRBV5-1 and TRBJ2-7, with 8 positions matching TRBD2. Germline assignment: CDR1 SGHRS and CDR2 YFSETQ. The CDR3 is 13 residues long. V gave up 5 bases and J gave up 7 bases; unmatched junction bases: 8. The CDR3 sequence is CASRSGRAGEQYF. The DNA for the CDR3 is TGCGCCAGCAGGTCCGGGAGGGCCGGGGAGCAGTACTTC.

This clone has at least ten counts. V is TRBV11-2 and J is TRBJ2-7, with 10 nucleotides matching TRBD2. Germline CDR1 reads SGHAT; CDR2 reads FQNNGV. Trimming removed 0 bases from V and 4 bases from J; junction bases left unmatched: 12. The CDR3 has 18 residues. This chain's CDR3 is CASSLDWGLAGVTYEQYF. The CDR3 DNA sequence: TGTGCCAGCAGCTTAGATTGGGGGCTAGCGGGAGTTACGTACGAGCAGTACTTC. Together with reference TRBV11-2 and TRBJ2-7, the CDR3 gives the full variable domain: EAGVAQSPRYKIIEKRQSVAFWCNPISGHATLYWYQQILGQGPKLLIQFQNNGVVDDSQLPKDRFSAERLKGVDSTLKIQPAKLEDSAVYLCASSLDWGLAGVTYEQYFGPGTRLTVT.

Ten or more counts support this clone. The chain employs TRBV19 and TRBJ2-1; D might be TRBD1 (6 bases). Trimming removed 5 bases from V and 6 bases from J, with 11 bases in between. The CDR3 covers 13 residues. Per germline, CDR1 LNHDA and CDR2 SQIVND (reference sequence). The chain's CDR3 is CASSLMTGNEQFF. The CDR3, as DNA: TGTGCCAGTAGTCTTATGACAGGCAATGAGCAGTTCTTC.